These 28 T cell receptor beta chains originate from one sample sequenced in a study of blood T cell repertoires in COVID-19 (TCRdb year 2020). Library preparation used the immunoSEQ multiplex PCR assay. TCRdb took this table from immuneACCESS and kept in-frame rearrangements with V and J called. Such tables lack part of the clones; where checked against another copy, unresolved V genes explain under half of the gap, and the rest is unexplained. A total of fewer than 200,000 clones appear in this sample, around four fifths of them only once. Of the sample, roughly 9.5% falls within the top ten clones. Material: peripheral blood. Source of these receptors: an elderly woman with active or convalescent COVID-19.

This clone was found a few times. V gene TRBV6-2 or TRBV6-3 combines with J gene TRBJ2-1; a weak D match, TRBD1 (6 bases). CDR3 size: 13 residues. Germline CDR1 is MNHEY and CDR2 is SVGEGT. The ends were cut back, 4 bases at V and 9 bases at J, with 13 bases in the middle. The CDR3 DNA follows: TGTGCCAGCAGTTCCGTTACAGGGACTGAGCAGTTCTTC. Encoded protein: CASSSVTGTEQFF.

The V and J genes are TRBV7-6 and TRBJ1-3; maybe TRBD1 (6 bases). V was shortened by 5 bases and J by 6 bases, with 14 bases between the two germline ends. Germline V CDR1 and CDR2: SGHVS, FNYEAQ. This CDR3 is 14 amino acids long. CDR3 DNA sequence: TGTGCCAGCAGCCTAGGACAGCCCGCAAACACCATATATTTT. Its translation is CASSLGQPANTIYF.

This clone came up a few times. This CDR3 reads CAINSPLGAFF. The DNA for the CDR3 is TGTGCCATCAATAGCCCCCTCGGAGCTTTCTTT. The rearrangement uses TRBV10-3 and TRBJ1-1, with D hard to call. The germline CDR1 and CDR2 sequences are ENHRY and SYGVKD. This CDR3 is 11 amino acids long. Trimming shortened V by 7 bases and J by 10 bases, and 13 bases separated the two germline ends.

This clone appeared a few times. The chain employs TRBV3-1 (or the pseudogene TRBV3-2) and TRBJ1-6; D is possibly TRBD1 (5 bases). The germline V and J ends were trimmed by 3 bases and 6 bases, with 12 bases remaining between them. The CDR3 loop spans 15 amino acids. Germline CDR1 LGHDT, CDR2 YNNKEL (reference sequence). The CDR3 loop reads CASSQVGGVNSPLHF. CDR3 bases: TGTGCCAGCAGCCAGGTAGGAGGGGTTAATTCACCCCTCCACTTT.

The V call is TRBV27, the J call TRBJ1-6; TRBD1 matches 9 bases. The germline CDR1 and CDR2 sequences are MNHEY and SMNVEV (reference sequence). V shed 7 bases and J 0 bases; nucleotides not matched to a gene: 4. The CDR3 runs 16 residues. The CDR3: CASTTTGGSYNSPLHF. CDR3 bases: TGTGCCAGCACCACGACAGGGGGCTCCTATAATTCACCCCTCCACTTT.

This sequence joins TRBV4-1 and TRBJ2-2, with 9 bases that match TRBD2. The germline V gene encodes CDR1 MGHRA and CDR2 YSYEKL. Germline trimming cut 0 bases from V and 2 bases from J; bases unmatched to any gene: 7. The CDR3 covers 18 residues. CDR3: CASSQDRGAGGNTGELFF. The CDR3, as DNA: TGCGCCAGCAGCCAAGATCGGGGAGCGGGGGGCAACACCGGGGAGCTGTTTTTT.

This chain uses TRBV7-2 with TRBJ2-1; possibly TRBD1 for D (5 bases). The V gene lost 4 bases and the J gene lost 13 bases, with 14 bases spanning the gap. This CDR3 has 12 amino acids. The germline gives CDR1 SGHTA, CDR2 FQGNSA. The CDR3 sequence: CASSSLQGEQFF. In DNA, the CDR3 is TGTGCCAGCAGCTCGCTGCAGGGTGAACAGTTCTTC.

This chain joins TRBV12-3 or TRBV12-4 and TRBJ2-1; possible D gene TRBD1, 6 bases. The CDR3 extends over 13 amino acids. Trimming cost V 5 bases and J 15 bases, with 20 bases left between them. The DNA of the CDR3 is TGTGCCAGCAGTCCCAGCGCGTGGGGGCGTACGTTCTTC. Translation: CASSPSAWGRTFF.

The J gene is TRBJ2-7, the V gene TRBV7-2, with a possible D match to TRBD1 (5 bases). The V end was cut by 5 bases, the J end by 3 bases, with 17 bases between. The germline V gene encodes CDR1 SGHTA and CDR2 FQGNSA. The CDR3 spans 15 residues. The CDR3 loop reads CASSRRQITDYEQYF. CDR3 in DNA: TGTGCCAGCAGCAGGCGACAGATAACCGACTACGAGCAGTACTTC.

The chain links TRBV14 to TRBJ1-6; a possible D gene is TRBD1 (5 bases). This CDR3 spans 16 amino acids. Trimming pared 3 bases from V and 13 bases from J, leaving 22 bases between. Germline CDR1 and CDR2: SGHDN and FVKESK. The CDR3 nucleotides are TGTGCCAGCAGCCAGGGTACAGGATTCAACGGGTCTCCCCTCCACTTT. The encoded protein is CASSQGTGFNGSPLHF.

For the CDR3, the DNA is TGTGCCAGTATCCTGGACACCCAGGGGTTTCGAGCTTTCTTT. Its translation is CASILDTQGFRAFF. The chain combines TRBV19 with TRBJ1-1, with D possibly TRBD1 on 6 matching bases. The CDR3 loop spans 14 amino acids. Germline CDR1 reads LNHDA; CDR2 reads SQIVND (reference sequence). The V gene lost 7 bases and the J gene lost 10 bases, with 22 bases spanning the gap.

The genes are TRBV12-3 or TRBV12-4 and TRBJ2-7; weak D call: TRBD1 (6 bases). The V gene lost 7 bases and the J gene lost 3 bases, with 10 bases spanning the gap. CDR3 length: 12 residues. The DNA for the CDR3 is TGTGCCAGCAAAGGACAGTACTACGAGCAGTACTTC. It encodes CASKGQYYEQYF.

The chain is built from TRBV20-1 and TRBJ2-4; a weak D match, TRBD1 (6 bases). The CDR3 spans 11 residues. Looked up from germline, CDR1 is DFQATT and CDR2 is SNEGSKA (reference sequence). The V end was cut by 3 bases, the J end by 16 bases, with 16 bases between. The CDR3 region is CSAREDSLGYF. The CDR3 DNA reads as TGCAGTGCTAGGGAGGACAGTTTAGGATACTTC.

J is TRBJ2-2 and V is TRBV14, with D possibly TRBD1 on 5 matching bases. The V and J ends lost 3 bases and 1 base respectively, with 6 bases between them. The CDR3 extends over 14 amino acids. Germline CDR1 SGHDN, CDR2 FVKESK. CDR3 loop: CASSQTVNTGELFF. CDR3 nucleotide sequence: TGTGCCAGCAGCCAGACAGTGAACACCGGGGAGCTGTTTTTT.

This clone was recorded at least ten times. V usage is TRBV7-2 and J usage is TRBJ2-5; the match to TRBD2 covers 10 bases. Germline V gene lookup returns CDR1 SGHTA and CDR2 FQGNSA. The CDR3 spans 14 residues. J gave up 4 bases and V 4 bases, and 3 bases lay outside the gene matches. CDR3 loop: CASSSSGGGETQYF. The CDR3 DNA reads as TGTGCCAGCAGCTCGAGCGGGGGGGGAGAGACCCAGTACTTC.

The CDR3 DNA sequence: TGTGCCAGCAGCCCCGCAGGGTCAGAGACCCAGTACTTC. Amino acid sequence: CASSPAGSETQYF. The genes are TRBV7-3 and TRBJ2-5; tentatively, D is TRBD1 (5 bases). Trimming left V 5 bases short and J 4 bases short, with 11 bases between. There are 13 residues in the CDR3. CDR1 SGHTA and CDR2 FQGTGA come from the germline V gene.

The chain carries TRBV6-2 or TRBV6-3 and TRBJ1-2, with a tentative D call TRBD1 (5 bases). Germline lookup yields CDR1 MNHEY and CDR2 SVGEGT. This CDR3 has 13 amino acids. V lost 6 bases, J lost 5 bases, and 13 bases lay in between. The CDR3 loop is CASSPGRKYGYTF. CDR3 DNA: TGTGCCAGCAGCCCAGGGAGGAAATATGGCTACACCTTC.

The gene calls are TRBV30 and TRBJ1-2; 8 bases agree with TRBD1. V lost 2 bases, J lost 8 bases, and 7 bases stayed unmatched. The CDR3 loop spans 13 amino acids. Germline V gives CDR1 GTSNPN, CDR2 SVGIG (reference sequence). The CDR3 DNA sequence: TGTGCCTGGAGTAGACAGGGGAAAGAGGGCTACACCTTC. This gives the protein CAWSRQGKEGYTF.

The V and J genes are TRBV3-1 (or the pseudogene TRBV3-2) and TRBJ1-2; TRBD1 matches 8 bases. The length of the CDR3 is 15 residues. Germline assignment: CDR1 LGHDT and CDR2 YNNKEL (reference sequence). Trimming took 0 bases from V and 6 from J; bases not matched to a gene: 6. The CDR3 DNA follows: TGTGCCAGCAGCCAAGATAACAGGGGGGAAGATGGCTACACCTTC. It is translated as CASSQDNRGEDGYTF.

The chain has TRBV6-5 and TRBJ1-2; the D is unclear. Trimming removed 1 base from V and 3 bases from J, with 15 bases in between. The CDR3 is 16 amino acids. The germline gives CDR1 MNHEY, CDR2 SVGAGI. Written as DNA, the CDR3 is TGTGCCAGCAGTTACTGGGCCCCTGGCGGGGACTATGGCTACACCTTC. Its protein is CASSYWAPGGDYGYTF.

This clone came up once. V gene TRBV4-1 combines with J gene TRBJ2-1, with TRBD2 as a possible D gene (5 bases). Germline CDR1 reads MGHRA; CDR2 reads YSYEKL. This CDR3 is 14 amino acids long. V lost 6 bases, J lost 6 bases, and 15 bases lay in between. CDR3: CASRQSGYANEQFF. The CDR3 bases are TGCGCCAGCAGACAGTCGGGGTACGCCAATGAGCAGTTCTTC.

This chain joins TRBV18 and TRBJ1-5; a weak D match, TRBD1 (5 bases). This CDR3 is 14 amino acids long. Deletions cut 4 bases from V and 6 bases from J, with 13 bases between. Germline CDR1 reads KGHSH; CDR2 reads LQKENI. CDR3: CASSRGTGGQPQHF. CDR3 nucleotide sequence: TGTGCCAGCTCACGAGGGACCGGGGGTCAGCCCCAGCATTTT. The full variable domain, with the rest looked up from reference TRBV18 and TRBJ1-5, is NAGVMQNPRHLVRRRGQEARLRCSPMKGHSHVYWYRQLPEEGLKFMVYLQKENIIDESGMPKERFSAEFPKEGPSILRIQQVVRGDSAAYFCASSRGTGGQPQHFGDGTRLSIL.

The chain carries TRBV4-3 and TRBJ1-1; 7 positions agree with TRBD1. With V trimmed by 4 bases and J by 5 bases, 13 bases remained unmatched. This CDR3 has 16 residues. Looked up from germline, CDR1 is LGHNA and CDR2 is YSLEER. CDR3 in amino acids: CASSPQRGQFETEAFF. DNA for the CDR3: TGCGCCAGCAGCCCACAAAGGGGGCAATTTGAGACTGAAGCTTTCTTT.

This rearrangement joins TRBV9 to TRBJ2-1, with D unresolved. CDR1 and CDR2 from the germline V gene are SGDLS and YYNGEE. The CDR3 is 13 residues long. V gave up 4 bases and J gave up 2 bases, with 7 bases separating them. DNA for the CDR3: TGTGCCAGCAGCACACAAACCTACAATGAGCAGTTCTTC. This translates into CASSTQTYNEQFF.

This clone was seen a few times. The chain links TRBV7-9 to TRBJ1-2, with D uncertain. V lost 3 bases and J 0 bases, leaving 14 bases between the germline ends. The CDR3 sequence is 16 residues long. The germline CDR1 and CDR2 sequences are SEHNR and FQNEAQ (reference sequence). CDR3 coding DNA: TGTGCCAGCAGCTTCCCCCGGGAAGGAGCTAACTATGGCTACACCTTC. Protein: CASSFPREGANYGYTF. The complete variable domain, with remaining parts taken from reference TRBV7-9 and TRBJ1-2, reads DTGVSQNPRHKITKRGQNVTFRCDPISEHNRLYWYRQTLGQGPEFLTYFQNEAQLEKSRLLSDRFSAERPKGSFSTLEIQRTEQGDSAMYLCASSFPREGANYGYTFGSGTRLTVV.

V is TRBV7-2 and J is TRBJ2-1; 7 bases align to TRBD1. The J segment lost 4 bases and the V segment lost 2 bases, leaving 5 bases of the junction unmatched. Germline V CDR1 and CDR2: SGHTA, FQGNSA. CDR3 length: 15 amino acids. CDR3 DNA: TGTGCCAGCAGCTTAACTAGGGGGCAGTACAATGAGCAGTTCTTC. Protein sequence: CASSLTRGQYNEQFF. Drawing the rest from reference TRBV7-2 and TRBJ2-1, the complete variable domain is GAGVSQSPSNKVTEKGKDVELRCDPISGHTALYWYRQSLGQGLEFLIYFQGNSAPDKSGLPSDRFSAERTGGSVSTLTIQRTQQEDSAVYLCASSLTRGQYNEQFFGPGTRLTVL.

CDR3 sequence (DNA): TGTGCCAGCAGCATCATGAACACTGAAGCTTTCTTT. Its protein is CASSIMNTEAFF. V is TRBV5-6 and J is TRBJ1-1; D unresolved. Trimming cost V 4 bases and J 0 bases, with 4 bases left between them. CDR3 size: 12 residues. CDR1 is SGHDT, CDR2 YYEEEE, per germline.

V gene TRBV5-1 combines with J gene TRBJ1-3; 8 bases fit TRBD1. Germline CDR1 SGHRS, CDR2 YFSETQ. The ends lost 0 bases at V and 0 bases at J; junction bases unmatched: 5. CDR3 length: 17 amino acids. Here the CDR3 reads CASSLEGTGLSGNTIYF. The CDR3 coding sequence is TGCGCCAGCAGCTTGGAAGGGACAGGCCTCTCTGGAAACACCATATATTTT.